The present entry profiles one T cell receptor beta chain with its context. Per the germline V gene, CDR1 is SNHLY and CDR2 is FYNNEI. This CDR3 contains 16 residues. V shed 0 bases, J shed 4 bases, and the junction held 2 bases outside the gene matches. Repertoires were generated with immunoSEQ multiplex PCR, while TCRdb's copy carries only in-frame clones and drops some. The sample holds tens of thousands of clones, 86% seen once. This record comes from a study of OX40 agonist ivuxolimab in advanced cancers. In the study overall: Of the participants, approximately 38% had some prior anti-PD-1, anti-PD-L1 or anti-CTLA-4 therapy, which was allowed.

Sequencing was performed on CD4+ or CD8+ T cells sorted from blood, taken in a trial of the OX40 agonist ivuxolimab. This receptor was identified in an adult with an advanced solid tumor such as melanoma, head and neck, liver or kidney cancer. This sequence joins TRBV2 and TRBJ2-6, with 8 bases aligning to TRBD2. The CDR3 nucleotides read TGTGCCAGCAGTGAAGCCGGGGGGGCCGGGGCCAACGTCCTGACTTTC. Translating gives CASSEAGGAGANVLTF.